The source of this T cell receptor beta chain is a study of beta chain features in type 1 diabetes. Study-level background: There were about 110,000,000 sorted cells examined across all samples. Study outcomes and limitations: Using cDNA template may skew counts toward highly expressing activated cells. The naive, central memory and Treg TCRB repertoires looked more alike in patients than they did in healthy donors. When Type 1 diabetes patients were examined, their TCRB CDR3s proved moderately but significantly shorter in all four CD4+ subsets.

A word on this clone: The antigen is undetermined.

Reverse transcribing all isolated RNA meant expressed TCRB transcripts were sequenced. The method was immunoSEQ multiplex PCR; TCRdb's version includes in-frame clones alone and lacks a portion of them. The profile covers 500,000 to 850,000 clones, with around 15% appearing a single time and 0.03% to 0.04% taken by the ten largest. Naive, central memory, regulatory and stem cell-like memory cells within the CD4+ compartment were sorted using CD45RO/CCR7/CD25/CD127/CD95/CD27. The length of the CDR3 is 13 residues. Germline CDR1 reads MGHDK; CDR2 reads SYGVNS. V lost 4 bases and J 6 bases, leaving 13 bases between the germline ends.

This chain uses TRBV25-1 with TRBJ2-7; D might be TRBD1 or TRBD2, each matching 5 bases. This clonotype originated in a man between 18 and 35 years old with type 1 diabetes. The sequenced material came from naive CD4+ T cells from blood. The CDR3 protein is CASSGDPTSEQYF. DNA of the CDR3: TGTGCCAGCAGTGGGGACCCTACGAGCGAGCAGTACTTC.